This T cell receptor (beta chain) was recorded in a study of CD8+CD57+ T cells in acquired aplastic anemia. Sequenced patients had shown CD8+CD57+ cell expansion by flow cytometry. In the case of this clonotype: Mismatch with germline at one junction end may stem from a read error.

The CDR3 covers 12 residues. Germline-derived CDR1 and CDR2 are SNHLY and FYNNEI. Researchers used genomic DNA as the template to profile TCR beta VDJ and CDR3. TCRdb processed the reads anew with MiXCR; each CDR3 protein has one entry. The data hold 310,000 or so distinct CDR3 sequences, with under 60% observed a single time. The TCR sequence derives from a human donor with aplastic anemia. Source material: sorted CD4+, CD8+, or CD8+CD57+ T cells (not recorded which) from PBMCs. The chain is built from TRBV2 and TRBJ1-6; 12 bases align to TRBD1. The CDR3 nucleotides are TGTGCTAGCAGGGGGACAGGGGGCTCCCTCCGCTTT. Its protein product is CASRGTGGSLRF.